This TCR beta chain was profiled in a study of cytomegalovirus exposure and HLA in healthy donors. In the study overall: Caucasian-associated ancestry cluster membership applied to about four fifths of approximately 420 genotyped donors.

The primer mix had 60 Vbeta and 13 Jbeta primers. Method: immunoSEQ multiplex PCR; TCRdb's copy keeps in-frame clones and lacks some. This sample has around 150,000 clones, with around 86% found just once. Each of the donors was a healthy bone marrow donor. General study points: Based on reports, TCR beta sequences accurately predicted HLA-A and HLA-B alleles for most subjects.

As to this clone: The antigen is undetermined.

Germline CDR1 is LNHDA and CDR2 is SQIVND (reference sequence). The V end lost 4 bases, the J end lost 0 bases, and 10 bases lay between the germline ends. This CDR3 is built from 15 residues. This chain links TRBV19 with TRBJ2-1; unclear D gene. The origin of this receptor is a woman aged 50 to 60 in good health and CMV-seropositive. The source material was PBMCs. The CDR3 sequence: CASSKTVDSYNEQFF. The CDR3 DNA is TGTGCCAGTAGTAAAACAGTTGACTCCTACAATGAGCAGTTCTTC.